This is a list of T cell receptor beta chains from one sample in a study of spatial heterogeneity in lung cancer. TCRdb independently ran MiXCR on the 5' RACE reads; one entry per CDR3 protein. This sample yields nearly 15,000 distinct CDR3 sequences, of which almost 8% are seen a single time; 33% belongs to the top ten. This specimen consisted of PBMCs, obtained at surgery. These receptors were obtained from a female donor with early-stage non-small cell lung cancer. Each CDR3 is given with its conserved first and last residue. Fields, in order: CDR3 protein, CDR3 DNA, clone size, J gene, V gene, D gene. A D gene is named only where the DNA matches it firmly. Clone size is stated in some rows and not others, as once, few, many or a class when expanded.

cdr3_aa: CASSQRLATYEQYF; cdr3_nt: TGTGCCAGTAGTCAAAGACTGGCGACCTACGAGCAGTACTTC; clone_size: many; j_call: TRBJ2-7; v_call: TRBV19; d_call: NA
cdr3_aa: CASSMDKNSLMNTEAFF; cdr3_nt: TGTGCCAGCAGCATGGACAAGAACAGCCTAATGAACACTGAAGCTTTCTTT; clone_size: few; j_call: TRBJ1-1; v_call: TRBV5-6; d_call: NA
cdr3_aa: CATSDLGGENTGELFF; cdr3_nt: TGTGCCACCAGTGATTTAGGAGGGGAGAACACCGGGGAGCTGTTTTTT; clone_size: many; j_call: TRBJ2-2; v_call: TRBV24-1; d_call: NA
cdr3_aa: CASSLGRAEAFF; cdr3_nt: TGTGCCAGCAGCTTAGGGAGGGCTGAAGCTTTTTTT; clone_size: many; j_call: TRBJ1-1; v_call: TRBV13; d_call: NA
cdr3_aa: CASSLSGDNYGYTF; cdr3_nt: TGTGCCAGCAGTTTATCCGGGGATAACTATGGCTACACCTTC; clone_size: few; j_call: TRBJ1-2; v_call: TRBV28; d_call: NA
cdr3_aa: CASSTSVQETQYF; cdr3_nt: TGTGCCAGCAGTACTAGCGTCCAAGAGACCCAGTACTTC; clone_size: NA; j_call: TRBJ2-5; v_call: TRBV28; d_call: TRBD2
cdr3_aa: CASSQGLAKKNIQYF; cdr3_nt: TGTGCCAGCTCCCAAGGGCTAGCCAAAAAAAACATTCAGTACTTC; clone_size: many; j_call: TRBJ2-4; v_call: TRBV6-2/TRBV6-3; d_call: NA
cdr3_aa: CSVGAASDTQYF; cdr3_nt: TGCAGCGTTGGGGCGGCCTCAGATACGCAGTATTTT; clone_size: many; j_call: TRBJ2-3; v_call: TRBV29-1; d_call: NA
cdr3_aa: CASSWGQLDEQFF; cdr3_nt: TGTGCCAGCAGTTGGGGACAGCTGGATGAGCAGTTCTTC; clone_size: many; j_call: TRBJ2-1; v_call: TRBV12-3/TRBV12-4; d_call: TRBD1
cdr3_aa: CASSETPLLSSGNTIYF; cdr3_nt: TGTGCCAGCAGCGAGACCCCCCTCCTAAGCTCTGGAAACACCATATATTTT; clone_size: few; j_call: TRBJ1-3; v_call: TRBV9; d_call: NA
cdr3_aa: CASSAGTLTEAFF; cdr3_nt: TGCGCCAGCAGTGCCGGGACACTAACTGAAGCTTTCTTT; clone_size: few; j_call: TRBJ1-1; v_call: TRBV10-2; d_call: NA
cdr3_aa: CASRRGRELSYEQYF; cdr3_nt: TGTGCCAGCAGGAGGGGGAGGGAACTCTCCTACGAGCAGTACTTC; clone_size: few; j_call: TRBJ2-7; v_call: TRBV6-2/TRBV6-3; d_call: NA
cdr3_aa: CASSLSAGSSYEQYF; cdr3_nt: TGTGCCAGCAGTTTGTCGGCAGGGAGCTCCTACGAGCAGTACTTC; clone_size: many; j_call: TRBJ2-7; v_call: TRBV28; d_call: NA
cdr3_aa: CASSLGDRDTEAFF; cdr3_nt: TGCGCCAGCAGCTTGGGGGACAGGGACACTGAAGCTTTCTTT; clone_size: few; j_call: TRBJ1-1; v_call: TRBV5-1; d_call: TRBD1
cdr3_aa: CATTGQGTDTQYF; cdr3_nt: TGTGCCACCACGGGACAGGGCACAGATACGCAGTATTTT; clone_size: few; j_call: TRBJ2-3; v_call: TRBV6-6; d_call: TRBD1
cdr3_aa: CASSAGRDTEAFF; cdr3_nt: TGTGCCAGCAGCGCCGGACGGGACACTGAAGCTTTCTTT; clone_size: many; j_call: TRBJ1-1; v_call: TRBV5-4; d_call: NA
cdr3_aa: CASSQSAYNEQFF; cdr3_nt: TGTGCCAGCTCGCAATCAGCGTACAATGAGCAGTTCTTC; clone_size: many; j_call: TRBJ2-1; v_call: TRBV18; d_call: NA
cdr3_aa: CASSPRTVLRSGANVLTF; cdr3_nt: TGTGCCAGCAGCCCCCGGACCGTTTTACGCTCTGGGGCCAACGTCCTGACTTTC; clone_size: many; j_call: TRBJ2-6; v_call: TRBV7-8; d_call: NA
cdr3_aa: CASRSTSLAGAYNEQFF; cdr3_nt: TGTGCCAGCAGATCCACGTCCCTAGCGGGGGCCTACAATGAGCAGTTCTTC; clone_size: many; j_call: TRBJ2-1; v_call: TRBV12-3/TRBV12-4; d_call: TRBD2
cdr3_aa: CASSLSRGGRTQYF; cdr3_nt: TGTGCCAGCAGCTTATCACGGGGGGGCCGGACCCAGTACTTC; clone_size: many; j_call: TRBJ2-5; v_call: TRBV11-2; d_call: TRBD2
cdr3_aa: CASSLTRHSYEQYF; cdr3_nt: TGTGCCAGCAGCCTCACTAGGCACTCCTACGAGCAGTACTTC; clone_size: many; j_call: TRBJ2-7; v_call: TRBV3-1; d_call: NA
cdr3_aa: CASRLEETQYF; cdr3_nt: TGCGCCAGCCGGCTGGAAGAGACCCAGTACTTC; clone_size: NA; j_call: TRBJ2-5; v_call: TRBV5-1; d_call: NA
cdr3_aa: CASSVAHPGQGMLNEQFF; cdr3_nt: TGTGCCAGCAGCGTAGCCCACCCGGGACAGGGGATGCTCAATGAGCAGTTCTTC; clone_size: medium-sized; j_call: TRBJ2-1; v_call: TRBV9; d_call: TRBD1
cdr3_aa: CASSLREGETQYF; cdr3_nt: TGTGCCAGCAGCTTGCGGGAGGGAGAGACCCAGTACTTC; clone_size: many; j_call: TRBJ2-5; v_call: TRBV11-3; d_call: TRBD2
cdr3_aa: CASSLQLSDVDYTF; cdr3_nt: TGTGCCAGCAGTTTACAGCTGAGTGATGTGGACTACACCTTC; clone_size: many; j_call: TRBJ1-2; v_call: TRBV12-3/TRBV12-4; d_call: NA
cdr3_aa: CASSLRGTYEQYF; cdr3_nt: TGTGCCAGCAGTTTAAGGGGGACCTACGAGCAGTACTTC; clone_size: many; j_call: TRBJ2-7; v_call: TRBV27; d_call: NA
cdr3_aa: CASSKGEGPYEQYF; cdr3_nt: TGTGCCAGTAGTAAGGGGGAGGGGCCCTACGAGCAGTACTTC; clone_size: many; j_call: TRBJ2-7; v_call: TRBV19; d_call: NA
cdr3_aa: CASSLLGQGHGYTF; cdr3_nt: TGTGCCAGCAGCCTTCTGGGACAGGGTCATGGCTACACCTTC; clone_size: few; j_call: TRBJ1-2; v_call: TRBV14; d_call: TRBD1
cdr3_aa: CATSGDRRPGELFF; cdr3_nt: TGTGCCACCAGTGGAGATCGAAGGCCCGGGGAGCTGTTTTTT; clone_size: NA; j_call: TRBJ2-2; v_call: TRBV24-1; d_call: NA
cdr3_aa: CASRPAGEGSNQPQHF; cdr3_nt: TGTGCCAGCAGACCCGCGGGGGAGGGTAGCAATCAGCCCCAGCATTTT; clone_size: many; j_call: TRBJ1-5; v_call: TRBV5-8; d_call: NA
cdr3_aa: CASSLTGTRSTEAFF; cdr3_nt: TGTGCCAGCAGCTTAACAGGAACCAGGAGCACTGAAGCTTTCTTT; clone_size: many; j_call: TRBJ1-1; v_call: TRBV7-9; d_call: NA
cdr3_aa: CASSPLGAGAEYNSPLHF; cdr3_nt: TGTGCCAGCTCACCACTAGGCGCTGGGGCCGAATATAATTCACCCCTCCACTTT; clone_size: many; j_call: TRBJ1-6; v_call: TRBV18; d_call: NA
cdr3_aa: CSAREGGPGLAEYF; cdr3_nt: TGCAGTGCTAGAGAGGGGGGACCGGGACTAGCGGAGTATTTT; clone_size: many; j_call: TRBJ2-3; v_call: TRBV20-1; d_call: TRBD2
cdr3_aa: CATMEESDTQYF; cdr3_nt: TGTGCCACCATGGAGGAGTCAGATACGCAGTATTTT; clone_size: medium-sized; j_call: TRBJ2-3; v_call: TRBV24-1; d_call: NA
cdr3_aa: CASNHRNTEAFF; cdr3_nt: TGTGCCAGCAACCACAGGAACACTGAAGCTTTCTTT; clone_size: many; j_call: TRBJ1-1; v_call: TRBV7-2; d_call: NA
cdr3_aa: CASSRPGGLGNQPQHF; cdr3_nt: TGTGCCAGTAGCCGCCCAGGGGGATTGGGCAATCAGCCCCAGCATTTT; clone_size: many; j_call: TRBJ1-5; v_call: TRBV19; d_call: TRBD1
cdr3_aa: CSATTSGEETQYF; cdr3_nt: TGCAGTGCTACGACTAGCGGGGAAGAGACCCAGTACTTC; clone_size: few; j_call: TRBJ2-5; v_call: TRBV20-1; d_call: TRBD2
cdr3_aa: CASSLRNRMNTEAFF; cdr3_nt: TGTGCCAGCAGCCTCCGTAACAGGATGAACACTGAAGCTTTCTTT; clone_size: many; j_call: TRBJ1-1; v_call: TRBV7-8; d_call: NA
cdr3_aa: CASSTTSTSETQYF; cdr3_nt: TGCGCCAGCAGCACGACTAGTACATCGGAGACCCAGTACTTC; clone_size: many; j_call: TRBJ2-5; v_call: TRBV5-1; d_call: NA
cdr3_aa: CASSVGWGAYNEQFF; cdr3_nt: TGTGCCAGCAGCGTTGGTTGGGGGGCCTACAATGAGCAGTTCTTC; clone_size: NA; j_call: TRBJ2-1; v_call: TRBV9; d_call: NA
cdr3_aa: CSAVAGETQYF; cdr3_nt: TGCAGCGCAGTAGCGGGAGAGACCCAGTACTTC; clone_size: NA; j_call: TRBJ2-5; v_call: TRBV29-1; d_call: TRBD2
cdr3_aa: CATQGGQGAYEQYF; cdr3_nt: TGTGCCACCCAAGGCGGGCAGGGGGCCTACGAGCAGTACTTC; clone_size: many; j_call: TRBJ2-7; v_call: TRBV19; d_call: TRBD1
cdr3_aa: CASRTDRGSNQPQHF; cdr3_nt: TGTGCCAGCAGGACCGACAGGGGTAGCAATCAGCCCCAGCATTTT; clone_size: many; j_call: TRBJ1-5; v_call: TRBV6-5; d_call: TRBD1
cdr3_aa: CASSPGQDYGYTF; cdr3_nt: TGTGCCAGCAGCCCTGGACAGGACTATGGCTACACCTTC; clone_size: NA; j_call: TRBJ1-2; v_call: TRBV11-2; d_call: TRBD1
cdr3_aa: CASSLTSYNEQFF; cdr3_nt: TGTGCCAGCAGCTTGACTAGCTACAATGAGCAGTTCTTC; clone_size: few; j_call: TRBJ2-1; v_call: TRBV5-8; d_call: NA
cdr3_aa: CASRTTGGLGDTQYF; cdr3_nt: TGTGCCAGCAGGACTACCGGCGGGCTTGGAGATACGCAGTATTTT; clone_size: many; j_call: TRBJ2-3; v_call: TRBV12-3/TRBV12-4; d_call: NA
cdr3_aa: CASSLPGSYNSPLHF; cdr3_nt: TGTGCCAGCAGCCTCCCAGGCTCCTATAATTCACCCCTCCACTTT; clone_size: many; j_call: TRBJ1-6; v_call: TRBV6-6; d_call: NA